This TCR beta chain was documented in a study of T cell responses to AZD1222 COVID-19 vaccine. Sequenced by immunoSEQ multiplex PCR; TCRdb stores in-frame clones only, minus some. The repertoire consists of 110,000 to 150,000 clones, with 80% to 95% occurring once and the leading ten covering around 1.7%. Trimming took off 6 bases at V and 6 bases at J, with 22 bases between the two ends. Germline V gives CDR1 SNHLY, CDR2 FYNNEI. The length of the CDR3 is 16 residues. The source is an adult in good health. The chain joins TRBV2 to TRBJ2-3, with a weak D call TRBD2 (6 bases). The sequencing here drew on peripheral blood, taken on day 0 of AZD1222 vaccination. In DNA form, the CDR3 reads TGTGCCAGCAGGCTGGATCGTTGGACTACCTCCGATACGCAGTATTTT. As protein: CASRLDRWTTSDTQYF.